Below, 15 T cell receptor beta chains from the same sample are listed, as sequenced in a study of shared clonotypes between healthy human individuals (dated by TCRdb to 2020 to 2021). Library generation was performed with the immunoSEQ multiplex PCR assay. Here the immuneACCESS table is served through TCRdb, limited to in-frame sequences with V and J called. Missing clones are a known gap in these copies; in checked studies unresolved V genes cover under half, and the rest lacks a known reason. The sample profile shows fewer than 650,000 clones; roughly four fifths of them were found once. Around 11% of the sample goes to the ten largest clones. Input material: PBMCs. Source of these receptors: a woman aged 35 to 49 in good health. Some clones in this sample may be carry-over from other donors' samples.

The chain couples TRBV28 to TRBJ2-7; no clear D. CDR3 length: 18 amino acids. V lost 3 bases and J lost 3, with 24 bases in between. Germline V lookup: CDR1 MDHEN, CDR2 SYDVKM. The CDR3 DNA is TGTGCCAGCAGTTTGCCGCAGTCCTTAGAGCCCCTTATCTACGAGCAGTACTTC. Translating gives CASSLPQSLEPLIYEQYF.

The V call is TRBV5-1, the J call TRBJ2-1; no clear D gene. CDR1 is SGHRS, CDR2 YFSETQ, per germline. Trimming removed 3 bases at V and 0 bases at J, with 13 bases between. The CDR3 consists of 16 residues. The CDR3 sequence is CASSSGRTSSYNEQFF. CDR3 coding DNA: TGCGCCAGCAGCTCCGGACGGACCTCCTCCTACAATGAGCAGTTCTTC.

A single count supports this clone. The rearrangement links TRBV5-1 to TRBJ2-2; tentatively, D is TRBD1 or TRBD2 (5 bases each). Germline CDR1 SGHRS, CDR2 YFSETQ. The CDR3 consists of 15 residues. V lost 5 bases to trimming and J lost 1 base, with 12 bases between them. The CDR3 DNA follows: TGCGCCAGCAGTACCGGGACGGTGAACACCGGGGAGCTGTTTTTT. Translation: CASSTGTVNTGELFF. The variable domain in full, with the rest retrieved from reference TRBV5-1 and TRBJ2-2, is KAGVTQTPRYLIKTRGQQVTLSCSPISGHRSVSWYQQTPGQGLQFLFEYFSETQRNKGNFPGRFSGRQFSNSRSEMNVSTLELGDSALYLCASSTGTVNTGELFFGEGSRLTVL.

The CDR3 region is CASSPEVGREQYF. The CDR3 bases are TGTGCCAGCAGCCCCGAGGTGGGCAGGGAGCAGTACTTC. The genes are TRBV7-2 and TRBJ2-7; no firm D call. The germline CDR1 and CDR2 sequences are SGHTA and FQGNSA. Trimming stripped 5 bases from V and 7 bases from J, with 15 bases between. The CDR3 length is 13 residues. The full variable domain, completed using reference TRBV7-2 and TRBJ2-7, is GAGVSQSPSNKVTEKGKDVELRCDPISGHTALYWYRQSLGQGLEFLIYFQGNSAPDKSGLPSDRFSAERTGGSVSTLTIQRTQQEDSAVYLCASSPEVGREQYFGPGTRLTVT.

The chain is built from TRBV20-1 and TRBJ2-3, with D unresolved. Trimming shortened V by 2 bases and J by 4 bases, and 4 bases separated the two germline ends. The germline CDR1 and CDR2 sequences are DFQATT and SNEGSKA (reference sequence). The CDR3 totals 11 residues. As DNA, the CDR3 is TGCAGTGCTAGACCCCCAGATACGCAGTATTTT. This translates into CSARPPDTQYF.

This clone was found once. The V gene is TRBV30, the J gene TRBJ2-7; TRBD2 might be the D (5 bases). The germline V gene encodes CDR1 GTSNPN and CDR2 SVGIG (reference sequence). V lost 3 bases, J lost 6 bases, and 18 bases lay in between. This CDR3 has 14 amino acids. The CDR3 DNA is TGTGCCTGGAGCGTACTTGGAAGAGGAGGCGAGCAGTACTTC. Its protein is CAWSVLGRGGEQYF.

This chain uses TRBV6-1 with TRBJ1-5; the D is unclear. The CDR3 contains 13 residues. Germline V CDR1 and CDR2: MNHNS, SASEGT. V gave up 7 bases and J gave up 4 bases, with 11 bases separating them. As DNA, the CDR3 is TGTGCCAGCAATGGGGAAAATAATCAGCCCCAGCATTTT. It yields the protein CASNGENNQPQHF.

The chain recombines TRBV27 with TRBJ2-2; D is possibly TRBD1 or TRBD2 (5 bases each). CDR1 is MNHEY, CDR2 SMNVEV, per germline (reference sequence). CDR3 length equals 14 residues. Trimming pared 4 bases from V and 3 bases from J, leaving 9 bases between. CDR3 region: CASSSGTYTGELFF. CDR3 DNA: TGTGCCAGCAGTTCCGGGACCTACACCGGGGAGCTGTTTTTT.

J is TRBJ2-3 and V is TRBV5-1; TRBD2 matches 10 bases. CDR1 SGHRS and CDR2 YFSETQ come from the germline V gene. With 3 bases clipped from V and 5 bases from J, the junction kept 6 bases outside the gene matches. The CDR3 spans 15 residues. The CDR3 nucleotides read TGCGCCAGCAGCTCAGTCAGCGGGAGGGGAGATACGCAGTATTTT. It encodes CASSSVSGRGDTQYF.

This sequence joins TRBV30 and TRBJ1-5, with TRBD1 as a possible D gene (5 bases). The germline V gene encodes CDR1 GTSNPN and CDR2 SVGIG (reference sequence). Trimming stripped 0 bases from V and 2 bases from J, with 14 bases between. The CDR3 has 16 amino acids. The chain's CDR3 is CAWSVLSGRGNQPQHF. As DNA, the CDR3 is TGTGCCTGGAGTGTACTGTCAGGGAGGGGCAATCAGCCCCAGCATTTT.

This chain connects TRBV7-9 to TRBJ1-3; maybe TRBD1 (5 bases). The length of the CDR3 is 16 residues. V was clipped by 2 bases and J by 0 bases, with 11 bases between them. Germline CDR1 is SEHNR and CDR2 is FQNEAQ (reference sequence). CDR3 in amino acids: CASSLRPGTSGNTIYF. The CDR3 nucleotides read TGTGCCAGCAGCTTAAGGCCGGGGACCTCTGGAAACACCATATATTTT.

This clone was seen more than once but under ten times. CDR3 sequence: CASSLAVAGIYEQYF. Here the CDR3 DNA reads TGTGCCAGCAGCTTAGCCGTAGCGGGGATCTACGAGCAGTACTTC. The chain uses TRBV11-3 and TRBJ2-7; the match to TRBD2 covers 8 bases. Germline CDR1 and CDR2: SGHNT and YENEEA. The CDR3 consists of 15 residues. V lost 1 base to trimming and J lost 3 bases; unmatched junction nucleotides: 5.

J is TRBJ2-3 and V is TRBV28; 9 bases fit TRBD1. Trimming removed 6 bases from V and 4 bases from J; junction bases left unmatched: 11. Germline CDR1 and CDR2: MDHEN and SYDVKM. CDR3 length: 16 residues. CDR3 in DNA: TGTGCCAGCAGACCCCCGACAGGGACAGGGCCAGATACGCAGTATTTT. Protein product: CASRPPTGTGPDTQYF.

This chain links TRBV7-9 with TRBJ2-7, with D possibly being TRBD1 (6 bases). Trimming took 3 bases from V and 1 from J, leaving 13 bases between them. The CDR3 spans 15 residues. Germline V gene data show CDR1 as SEHNR and CDR2 as FQNEAQ (reference sequence). CDR3 amino acids: CASSFGTRVSYEQYF. CDR3 sequence (DNA): TGTGCCAGCAGCTTCGGGACAAGAGTTTCCTACGAGCAGTACTTC.

The chain combines TRBV7-9 with TRBJ2-5; D is ambiguous. The CDR3 contains 15 residues. The V end was cut by 1 base, the J end by 0 bases, with 9 bases between. Germline-derived CDR1 and CDR2 are SEHNR and FQNEAQ (reference sequence). CDR3 in amino acids: CASSLVQTHQETQYF. The CDR3 DNA is TGTGCCAGCAGCTTAGTGCAGACTCACCAAGAGACCCAGTACTTC.